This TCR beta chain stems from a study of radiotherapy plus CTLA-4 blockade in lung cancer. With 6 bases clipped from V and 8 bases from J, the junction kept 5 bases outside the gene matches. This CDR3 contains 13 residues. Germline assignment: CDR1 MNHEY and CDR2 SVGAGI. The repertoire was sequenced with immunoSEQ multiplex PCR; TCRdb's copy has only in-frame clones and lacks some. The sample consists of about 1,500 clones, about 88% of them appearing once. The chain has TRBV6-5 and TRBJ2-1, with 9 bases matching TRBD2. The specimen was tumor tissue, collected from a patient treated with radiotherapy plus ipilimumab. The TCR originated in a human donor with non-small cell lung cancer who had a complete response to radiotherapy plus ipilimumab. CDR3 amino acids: CASSRQREDEQFF. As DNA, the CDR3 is TGTGCCAGCAGCCGACAGCGGGAGGATGAGCAGTTCTTC.